This T cell receptor beta chain was sequenced in a study of blood T cell repertoires in COVID-19. Study as a whole: T cells, B-cell-depleted T cells, or PBMCs provided the cDNA or gDNA that served as material.

Profiled with immunoSEQ multiplex PCR; TCRdb holds only in-frame clones, not every one. This sample yields 80,000 or so clones, of which more than 75% are seen a single time; roughly 1.9% belongs to the top ten. Germline V lookup: CDR1 SGHVS, CDR2 FQNEAQ. V was clipped by 5 bases and J by 8 bases; unmatched bases: 4. The CDR3 covers 14 residues. Specimen: peripheral blood. The chain carries TRBV7-8 and TRBJ1-6; 9 nucleotides agree with TRBD1. This sequence originates from a woman aged 55-70 years with acute or convalescent COVID-19. For the CDR3, the DNA is TGTGCCAGCAGCCAGGGACAGGGATATTCACCCCTCCACTTT. This encodes CASSQGQGYSPLHF.